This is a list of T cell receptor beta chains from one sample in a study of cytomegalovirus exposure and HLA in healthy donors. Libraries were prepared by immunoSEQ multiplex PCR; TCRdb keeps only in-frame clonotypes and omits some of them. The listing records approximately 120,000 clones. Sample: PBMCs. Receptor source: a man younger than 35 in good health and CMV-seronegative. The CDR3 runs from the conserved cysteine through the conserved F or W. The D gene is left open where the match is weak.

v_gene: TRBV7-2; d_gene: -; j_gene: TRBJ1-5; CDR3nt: TGTGCCAGCAGCCCCCGGACAGACAGCAATCAGCCCCAGCATTTT; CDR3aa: CASSPRTDSNQPQHF
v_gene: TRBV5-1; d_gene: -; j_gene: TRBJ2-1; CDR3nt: TGCGCCAGCAGCTTACAGGGGGGGGTTTACAATGAGCAGTTCTTC; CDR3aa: CASSLQGGVYNEQFF
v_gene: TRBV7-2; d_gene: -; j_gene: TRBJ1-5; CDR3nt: TGTGCCAGCAGCCCCGGACAGCATCTAGGGGCCCAGCATTTT; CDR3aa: CASSPGQHLGAQHF
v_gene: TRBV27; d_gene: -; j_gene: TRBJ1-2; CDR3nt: TGTGCCAGCAGTTTTGGGCCGGCTAACTATGGCTACACCTTC; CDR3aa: CASSFGPANYGYTF
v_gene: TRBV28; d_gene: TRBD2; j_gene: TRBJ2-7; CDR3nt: TGTGCCAGCAAGGTAGCGGGGACCTCCTACGAGCAGTACTTC; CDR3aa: CASKVAGTSYEQYF
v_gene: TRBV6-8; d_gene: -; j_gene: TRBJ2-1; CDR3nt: TGTGCCAGCAGTTACCCCCCAGGGAATTGGGGAAATGAGCAGTTCTTC; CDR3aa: CASSYPPGNWGNEQFF
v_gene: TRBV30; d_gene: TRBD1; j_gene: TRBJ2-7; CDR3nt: TGTGCCTGGACGCTCGGGACAGGCGCCTACGAGCAGTACTTC; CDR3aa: CAWTLGTGAYEQYF
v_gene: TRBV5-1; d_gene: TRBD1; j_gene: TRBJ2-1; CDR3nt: TGCGCCAGCAGCTTGGTTGACAGGGGGTTCTATGAGCAGTTCTTC; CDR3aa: CASSLVDRGFYEQFF
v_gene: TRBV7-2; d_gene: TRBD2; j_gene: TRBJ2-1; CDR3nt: TGTGCCAGCAGCTTAAGTCTCGGGCTAGCGGGGTACAATGAGCAGTTCTTC; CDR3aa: CASSLSLGLAGYNEQFF
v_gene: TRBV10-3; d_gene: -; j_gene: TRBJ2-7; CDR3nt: TGTGCCATCAGTGAGTCTTGGTTGGGAGGAGACAGCTACGAGCAGTACTTC; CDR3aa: CAISESWLGGDSYEQYF
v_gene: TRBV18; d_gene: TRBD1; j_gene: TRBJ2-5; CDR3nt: TGTGCCAGCTCACCTGGACAGGGTCAGGAGACCCAGTACTTC; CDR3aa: CASSPGQGQETQYF
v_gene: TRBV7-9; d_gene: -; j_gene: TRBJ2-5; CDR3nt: TGTGCCAGCAGCCCTGGGACTCAATGGGAGACCCAGTACTTC; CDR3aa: CASSPGTQWETQYF
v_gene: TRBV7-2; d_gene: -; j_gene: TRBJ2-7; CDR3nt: TGTGCCAGCAGCTTACGACGGGGGAGCTCCTACGAGCAGTACTTC; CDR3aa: CASSLRRGSSYEQYF
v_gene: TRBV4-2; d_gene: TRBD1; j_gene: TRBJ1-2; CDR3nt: TGTGCCAGCAGCCAAGGGGGGCAGGGGGTTGGCTACACCTTC; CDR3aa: CASSQGGQGVGYTF
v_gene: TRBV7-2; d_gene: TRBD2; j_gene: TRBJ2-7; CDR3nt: TGTGCCAGCAGCTTAGGCGCGGGAGGCTCCTACGAGCAGTACTTC; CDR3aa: CASSLGAGGSYEQYF
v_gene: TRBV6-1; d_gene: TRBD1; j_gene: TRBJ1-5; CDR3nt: TGTGCCAGCAGTGAAAGGACAGGCCGTCAGCCCCAGCATTTT; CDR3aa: CASSERTGRQPQHF
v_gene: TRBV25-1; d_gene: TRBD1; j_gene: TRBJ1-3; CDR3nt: TGTGCCAGCAGAGCGGACAGGGGGCTTCCAGCCGGAAACACCATATATTTT; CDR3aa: CASRADRGLPAGNTIYF
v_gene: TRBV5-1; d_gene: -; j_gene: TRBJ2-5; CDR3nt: TGCGCCAGCAGCTTGGTTGACATCCAAGAGACCCAGTACTTC; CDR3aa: CASSLVDIQETQYF
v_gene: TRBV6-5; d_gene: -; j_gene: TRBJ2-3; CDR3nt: TGTGCCAGCAGTTACCTCCCTTCAGGGGATACGCAGTATTTT; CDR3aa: CASSYLPSGDTQYF
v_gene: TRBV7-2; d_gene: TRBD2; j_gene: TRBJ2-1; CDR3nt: TGTGCCAGCAGCCCACTAGCGGGTTACCACAATGAGCAGTTCTTC; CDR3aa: CASSPLAGYHNEQFF
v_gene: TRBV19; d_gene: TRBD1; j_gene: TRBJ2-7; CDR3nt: TGTGCCAGCCGGGACAGGGGCGCGATCGAGCAGTACTTC; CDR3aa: CASRDRGAIEQYF
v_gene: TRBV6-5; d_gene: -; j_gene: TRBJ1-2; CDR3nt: TGTGCCAGCAGTTACCGGGGGGGCATGCGAGACGGCTACACCTTC; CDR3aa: CASSYRGGMRDGYTF
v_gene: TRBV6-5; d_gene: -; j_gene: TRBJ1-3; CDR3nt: TGTGCCAGCAGTTCACTGCACTCTGGAAACACCATATATTTT; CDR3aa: CASSSLHSGNTIYF
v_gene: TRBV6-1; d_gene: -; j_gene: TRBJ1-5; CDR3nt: TGTGCCACGGGTAGGGGGGGTCAGCCCCAGCATTTT; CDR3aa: CATGRGGQPQHF
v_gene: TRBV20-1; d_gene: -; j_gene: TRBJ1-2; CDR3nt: TGCAGTGCCCACAGCTATGGCTACACCTTC; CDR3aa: CSAHSYGYTF
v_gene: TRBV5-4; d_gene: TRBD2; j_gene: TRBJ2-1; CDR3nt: TGTGCCAGCAGCTTGACTAGCGGTTCCTACAATGAGCAGTTCTTC; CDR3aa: CASSLTSGSYNEQFF
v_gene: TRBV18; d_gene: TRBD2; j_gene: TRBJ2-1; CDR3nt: TGTGCCAGCTCACCACGAGGACTAGCGGGGGGGCCAGATGTTGAGCAGTTCTTC; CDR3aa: CASSPRGLAGGPDVEQFF
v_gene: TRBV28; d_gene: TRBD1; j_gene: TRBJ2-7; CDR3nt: TGTGCCAGCAGTTGGACAGGGGAGAGGAACGAGCAGTACTTC; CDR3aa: CASSWTGERNEQYF
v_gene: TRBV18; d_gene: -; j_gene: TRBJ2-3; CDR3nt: TGTGCCAGCTCACGAGTCTCCACAGATACGCAGTATTTT; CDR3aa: CASSRVSTDTQYF
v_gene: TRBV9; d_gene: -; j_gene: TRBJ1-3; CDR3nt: TGTGCCAGCAGCGTATCGGGTCCTAGCTCTGGAAACACCATATATTTT; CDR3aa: CASSVSGPSSGNTIYF
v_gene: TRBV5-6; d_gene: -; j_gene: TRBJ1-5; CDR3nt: TGTGCCAGCAGCTTAGGGAGGGGAAGCAATCAGCCCCAGCATTTT; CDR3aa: CASSLGRGSNQPQHF
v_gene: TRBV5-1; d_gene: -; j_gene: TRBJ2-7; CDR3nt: TGCGCCAGCAGCCAAGTTGGCAGTTCCTACGAGCAGTACTTC; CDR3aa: CASSQVGSSYEQYF
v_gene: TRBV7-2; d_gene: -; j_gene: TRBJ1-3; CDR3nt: TGTGCCAGCAGCTTGAGGGACTCCTCTGGAAACACCATATATTTT; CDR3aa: CASSLRDSSGNTIYF
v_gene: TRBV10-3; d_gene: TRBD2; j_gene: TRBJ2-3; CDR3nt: TGTGCCATCAGCGACCAACTAGCGGGGGGTGGTGACGGAGATACGCAGTATTTT; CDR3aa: CAISDQLAGGGDGDTQYF
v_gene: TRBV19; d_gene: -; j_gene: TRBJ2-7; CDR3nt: TGTGCCAGCTCTACCCCCTACGAGCAGTACTTC; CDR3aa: CASSTPYEQYF
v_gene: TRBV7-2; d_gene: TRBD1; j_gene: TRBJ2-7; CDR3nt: TGTGCCAGCAGCTTAATGTTAGGGACAGGGGACCCCCTAGCCTACGAGCAGTACTTC; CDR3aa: CASSLMLGTGDPLAYEQYF
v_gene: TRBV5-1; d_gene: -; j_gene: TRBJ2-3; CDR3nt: TGCGCCAGCAGCTTGGAGGCTAGCTCAGATACGCAGTATTTT; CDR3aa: CASSLEASSDTQYF
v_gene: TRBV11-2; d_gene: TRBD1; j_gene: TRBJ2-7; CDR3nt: TGTGCCAGCAGCCCAGGGGGCTACGAGCAGTACTTC; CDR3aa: CASSPGGYEQYF
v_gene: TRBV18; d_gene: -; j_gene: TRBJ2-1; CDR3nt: TGTGCCAGCTCACGGGGCATTAACGGTCCCGATGAGCAGTTCTTC; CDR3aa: CASSRGINGPDEQFF
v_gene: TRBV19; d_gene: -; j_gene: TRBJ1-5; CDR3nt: TGTGCCAGTAGTCCTCGGAGTAGCAATCAGCCCCAGCATTTT; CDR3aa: CASSPRSSNQPQHF